Below are 14 T cell receptor beta chains sequenced from a single sample in a study of blood T cell repertoires in COVID-19. Produced via immunoSEQ multiplex PCR; TCRdb's table is partial and in-frame only. The repertoire holds 100,000 to 120,000 clones, with roughly 80% as singletons. The sample taken for sequencing was peripheral blood. The origin of the receptors is a woman in her sixties or seventies with acute or convalescent COVID-19.

The chain employs TRBV18 and TRBJ1-2; D remains ambiguous. Looked up from germline, CDR1 is KGHSH and CDR2 is LQKENI. Trimming removed 4 bases at V and 8 bases at J, with 11 bases between. This CDR3 comprises 12 residues. The CDR3, as DNA: TGTGCCAGCTCACGACTTTCTGGGGGCTACACCTTC. As protein: CASSRLSGGYTF.

This clone was seen more than once but under ten times. The J gene is TRBJ2-1, the V gene TRBV7-2; 11 nucleotides align to TRBD2. This CDR3 spans 19 amino acids. Germline V gene sequence: CDR1 SGHTA, CDR2 FQGNSA. The ends lost 3 bases at V and 2 bases at J; junction bases unmatched: 12. CDR3 amino acids: CASSLVPPSGGFPYNEQFF. The CDR3 DNA reads TGTGCCAGCAGCTTGGTACCCCCTAGCGGGGGGTTCCCCTACAATGAGCAGTTCTTC.

The genes are TRBV30 and TRBJ1-3; TRBD1 might be the D (6 bases). The germline V gene encodes CDR1 GTSNPN and CDR2 SVGIG (reference sequence). CDR3 length equals 12 residues. V was shortened by 5 bases and J by 3 bases, with 8 bases between the two germline ends. CDR3 sequence (DNA): TGTGCCTGGGGACAGATTGGAAACACCATATATTTT. This codes for CAWGQIGNTIYF.

The chain employs TRBV5-1 and TRBJ1-1; D unclear. There are 15 residues in the CDR3. V was pared by 1 base and J by 5 bases, with 15 bases between. The germline CDR1 and CDR2 sequences are SGHRS and YFSETQ. CDR3 in amino acids: CASSLKGEWATEAFF. The CDR3 nucleotides are TGCGCCAGCAGCTTGAAGGGAGAGTGGGCAACTGAAGCTTTCTTT.

This rearrangement joins TRBV5-1 to TRBJ2-7; TRBD1 aligns across 11 bases. The CDR3 totals 16 residues. With 4 bases clipped from V and 7 bases from J, the junction kept 13 bases outside the gene matches. Germline CDR1 reads SGHRS; CDR2 reads YFSETQ. CDR3 residues: CASSRTGGGQRGEQYF. As DNA, the CDR3 is TGCGCCAGCAGCAGGACAGGGGGCGGCCAACGAGGGGAGCAGTACTTC.

As to this clone: The same CDR3 is also encoded by other DNA sequences in this sample. The chain has TRBV7-9 and TRBJ2-1, with no clear D. Germline V lookup: CDR1 SEHNR, CDR2 FQNEAQ (reference sequence). Trimming removed 1 base from V and 2 bases from J, with 6 bases in between. The CDR3 loop spans 14 amino acids. CDR3 DNA: TGTGCCAGCAGCTTAGGCGGAACCTACAATGAGCAGTTCTTC. This translates into CASSLGGTYNEQFF.

The table lists this clone with a count of one. The V gene is TRBV5-5, the J gene TRBJ1-1; maybe TRBD1 (5 bases). CDR3 length: 13 amino acids. Germline V gene sequence: CDR1 SGHKS, CDR2 YYEKEE (reference sequence). Trimming removed 4 bases from V and 1 base from J, with 8 bases in between. CDR3 DNA sequence: TGTGCCAGCAGCCGTACAGGGAACACTGAAGCTTTCTTT. This translates into CASSRTGNTEAFF.

The rearrangement uses TRBV6-1 and TRBJ1-2; D not resolved. Looked up from germline, CDR1 is MNHNS and CDR2 is SASEGT. Between the trimmed V and J ends, which lost 2 bases and 3 bases, there was a span of 7 bases. The length of the CDR3 is 13 residues. Here the CDR3 reads CASSEKRDYGYTF. CDR3 DNA: TGTGCCAGCAGTGAAAAGAGGGACTATGGCTACACCTTC.

This chain joins TRBV30 and TRBJ1-6; D is undetermined. Germline V gene data show CDR1 as GTSNPN and CDR2 as SVGIG (reference sequence). The CDR3 totals 15 residues. Trimming took off 4 bases at V and 0 bases at J, with 10 bases between the two ends. The CDR3 reads CAWKRQDSYNSPLHF. DNA for the CDR3: TGTGCCTGGAAAAGGCAGGACTCCTATAATTCACCCCTCCACTTT.

The gene calls are TRBV19 and TRBJ2-3; 11 bases map to TRBD2. This CDR3 contains 16 residues. The V gene end was trimmed by 3 bases and the J gene end by 4 bases; junction bases not matched to a gene: 6. CDR1 is LNHDA, CDR2 SQIVND, per germline (reference sequence). The CDR3 loop reads CASSIISGGGSDTQYF. CDR3 coding DNA: TGTGCCAGTAGTATTATTAGCGGGGGGGGATCAGATACGCAGTATTTT.

The chain links TRBV27 to TRBJ2-1; 8 nucleotides match TRBD2. V lost 4 bases and J lost 1; bases outside the gene matches: 9. Germline-derived CDR1 and CDR2 are MNHEY and SMNVEV (reference sequence). The CDR3 runs 17 residues. In nucleotides, the CDR3 is TGTGCCAGCAGTTATTTTTCGGGGGGGCTGTCCTACAATGAGCAGTTCTTC. Encoded protein: CASSYFSGGLSYNEQFF.

J is TRBJ2-2 and V is TRBV6-1; maybe TRBD1 (5 bases). CDR1 is MNHNS, CDR2 SASEGT, per germline. The CDR3 runs to 15 residues. V was cut by 2 bases and J by 7 bases, with 14 bases left in between. The CDR3 region is CASSESRVILGELFF. CDR3 nucleotides: TGTGCCAGCAGTGAAAGCAGGGTTATACTCGGGGAGCTGTTTTTT.

This chain uses TRBV6-5 with TRBJ1-1; D is perhaps TRBD1 (6 bases). Trimming pared 7 bases from V and 1 base from J, leaving 16 bases between. The CDR3 extends over 15 amino acids. Germline V CDR1 and CDR2: MNHEY, SVGAGI. CDR3 sequence reads: CASKSRGGGNTEAFF. The CDR3 DNA reads as TGTGCCAGCAAGTCCAGGGGAGGGGGGAACACTGAAGCTTTCTTT.

In its sample, this clone was seen a few times. The CDR3 region has the DNA TGTGCCAGCAGTCCGGGACTAGCGGGGACAAACATTCAGTACTTC. It is translated as CASSPGLAGTNIQYF. The chain carries TRBV2 and TRBJ2-4; TRBD2 matches at 13 bases. The germline CDR1 and CDR2 sequences are SNHLY and FYNNEI. V lost 5 bases and J lost 6; bases outside the gene matches: 4. The CDR3 length is 15 residues.